The rows below give T cell receptor beta chains drawn from one sample of a study of blood T cells in healthy people across ages. TCRdb reprocessed the 5' RACE reads via MiXCR and lists one record per CDR3 protein. Of about 1.1 million distinct CDR3 sequences in the sample, 35% to 40% are singletons; the top ten hold roughly 13%. Source material: blood. Receptor source: a young man in good health. CDR3s include the opening cysteine and the closing phenylalanine or tryptophan. Fields, in order: CDR3 DNA, CDR3 protein, D gene, V gene, J gene, clone size. A D gene is named only where the DNA matches it firmly. Some rows mark clone size as missing; the rest say once, few, many or name a class of expanded clone.

TGCGCCAGCAGCCGAGGTGAGAATGGCTACACCTTC	CASSRGENGYTF	-	TRBV4-3	TRBJ1-2	-
TGTGCCAGCAGCTTAGGGATAGGGGAAGGGGGTGAGCAGTTCTTC	CASSLGIGEGGEQFF	-	TRBV7-8	TRBJ2-1	few
TGCAGTGCTAGTGCCCTCGGTGGCAATCAGCCCCAGCATTTT	CSASALGGNQPQHF	-	TRBV20-1	TRBJ1-5	few
TGTGCCAGCAGTCCCAGCAGTCCGGGGTTATACGAGCAGTACTTC	CASSPSSPGLYEQYF	-	TRBV27	TRBJ2-7	-
TGCAGTGCTAGAGATATACAGGGGTGGAATGAGCAGTTCTTC	CSARDIQGWNEQFF	TRBD1	TRBV20-1	TRBJ2-1	-
TGTGCCCGCTCATTCGGACGGCGTTATGGCTACACCTTC	CARSFGRRYGYTF	-	TRBV18	TRBJ1-2	once
TGCGCCAGCAGCTTCCGACAGGGGAGGACAGATACGCAGTATTTT	CASSFRQGRTDTQYF	TRBD1	TRBV5-1	TRBJ2-3	-
TGTGCCAGCAGTTTAATTAGCCAGGCCTATGGCTACACCTTC	CASSLISQAYGYTF	-	TRBV12-3/TRBV12-4	TRBJ1-2	-
TGTGCCAGTGGAACGGCGAAAAACATTCAGTACTTC	CASGTAKNIQYF	-	TRBV12-3/TRBV12-4	TRBJ2-4	few
TGTGCCAGCAGCGTAGCTCCTAGCGGGCACAATGAGCAGTTCTTC	CASSVAPSGHNEQFF	TRBD2	TRBV9	TRBJ2-1	few
TGTGCCAGCAGTGACTCAAGGGGGGGCGGCTACACCTTC	CASSDSRGGGYTF	-	TRBV6-5	TRBJ1-2	-
TGTGCCAGCAGTTTAAGGACAGCCTTCCTCGGAATCGGCGAGCAGTACTTC	CASSLRTAFLGIGEQYF	-	TRBV12-3/TRBV12-4	TRBJ2-7	few